These 12 T cell receptor beta chains share one sample of origin, sequenced in a study of T cells in Graves' hyperthyroidism and ophthalmopathy. TCR beta CDR3 regions were amplified from RNA. First-round RT-PCR with HTBI primers amplified the TCR CDR3 region. Via MiXCR, TCRdb re-called the multiplex PCR reads, giving one row per CDR3 protein. The table has about 580,000 distinct CDR3 sequences, 11% to 15% seen once. The specimen sequenced was blood. These receptors originate from a woman under 40 with Graves' hyperthyroidism that later progressed to Graves' ophthalmopathy.

This clonotype was observed at least ten times. The chain has TRBV5-4 and TRBJ2-2, with D perhaps given as TRBD1 or TRBD2 (5 bases each). Per germline, CDR1 SGHNT and CDR2 YYREEE (reference sequence). Trimming left V 7 bases short and J 7 bases short, with 14 bases between. The CDR3 is 13 amino acids. Here the CDR3 reads CASWDGMHGELFF. CDR3 in DNA: TGTGCCAGCTGGGACGGAATGCACGGGGAGCTGTTTTTT.

As regards this clonotype: Sequence at one end of the junction differs from germline and may be a read error. The V call is TRBV27, the J call TRBJ2-3, with 7 bases fitting TRBD1. The CDR3 runs to 18 residues. Germline assignment: CDR1 MNHEY and CDR2 SMNVEV (reference sequence). The CDR3 loop is CASSLSAGGRLFTDTQSF. The DNA of the CDR3 is TGTGCAAGCAGTTTATCGGCAGGGGGTCGCCTCTTCACAGATACCCAGTCTTTT.

In its sample, this clonotype was seen a few times. This chain links TRBV12-3 or TRBV12-4 with TRBJ2-7; TRBD2 agrees at 8 bases. The trim removed 6 bases at V and 4 bases at J, leaving 11 bases unmatched. The CDR3 is 15 amino acids. The CDR3 protein is CASSPRRSGSYEQYF. As DNA, the CDR3 is TGTGCCAGCAGCCCCCGGAGGAGCGGGAGTTACGAGCAGTACTTC.

CDR3 amino acids: CSAQVVYEQYF. The CDR3 DNA reads TGCAGTGCCCAAGTGGTCTACGAGCAGTACTTC. The chain joins TRBV20-1 to TRBJ2-7, with unresolved D. The CDR3 runs 11 residues. V was pared by 6 bases and J by 3 bases, with 9 bases between. Germline CDR1 is DFQATT and CDR2 is SNEGSKA (reference sequence).

V is TRBV27 and J is TRBJ1-2, with D possibly matching TRBD1 (6 bases). Trimming took off 2 bases at V and 2 bases at J, with 12 bases between the two ends. Germline V CDR1 and CDR2: MNHEY, SMNVEV (reference sequence). There are 15 residues in the CDR3. CDR3 region: CASSLAQGGNYGYTF. As DNA, the CDR3 is TGTGCCAGCAGTTTAGCACAGGGAGGAAACTATGGCTACACCTTC.

This clonotype was observed at least ten times. The chain couples TRBV30 to TRBJ2-2; D might be TRBD1 (5 bases). Germline CDR1 is GTSNPN and CDR2 is SVGIG (reference sequence). The CDR3 contains 13 residues. With 7 bases removed from V and 2 bases from J, the gap between germline ends came to 11 bases. CDR3: CASQGLNTGELFF. The CDR3 DNA follows: TGTGCCTCTCAGGGTCTTAACACCGGGGAGCTGTTTTTT.

There are many counts of this clonotype. The V and J genes are TRBV18 and TRBJ2-3, with 7 positions matching TRBD1. Looked up from germline, CDR1 is KGHSH and CDR2 is LQKENI. This CDR3 is 16 amino acids long. V shed 2 bases and J 2 bases; nucleotides not matched to a gene: 7. CDR3 DNA sequence: TGTGCCAGCTCACCATCGACAGGGAGCGTCACAGATACGCAGTATTTT. It specifies CASSPSTGSVTDTQYF.

This clonotype was detected many times. The rearrangement links TRBV18 to TRBJ2-7; D might be TRBD1 (6 bases). The germline V gene encodes CDR1 KGHSH and CDR2 LQKENI. This CDR3 contains 15 residues. The V and J ends lost 3 bases and 0 bases respectively, with 12 bases between them. The CDR3 protein is CASSPPGASSYEQYF. CDR3 sequence (DNA): TGTGCCAGCTCACCCCCAGGGGCTAGCTCCTACGAGCAGTACTTC.

The chain employs TRBV5-1 and TRBJ1-5, with no clear D. The germline V gene has CDR1 SGHRS and CDR2 YFSETQ. The V end lost 5 bases, the J end lost 5 bases, and 11 bases lay between the germline ends. CDR3 length: 13 amino acids. The CDR3 region is CASRSGMDQPQHF. DNA for the CDR3: TGCGCCAGCAGGTCGGGTATGGATCAGCCCCAGCATTTT.

In this sample, this clonotype turned up many times. The V gene is TRBV20-1, the J gene TRBJ2-3, with a possible D match to TRBD2 (5 bases). The V end was cut by 6 bases, the J end by 2 bases, with 6 bases between. The CDR3 consists of 11 residues. Germline lookup yields CDR1 DFQATT and CDR2 SNEGSKA (reference sequence). In DNA, the CDR3 is TGCAGTGCCGGGGACACAGATACGCAGTATTTT. Amino acids: CSAGDTDTQYF.

This clonotype appeared many times. DNA for the CDR3: TGTGCCAGCAGTTTTAACGGGGGGACTCAGCCCCAGCATTTT. Its protein is CASSFNGGTQPQHF. V gene TRBV6-2 or TRBV6-3 combines with J gene TRBJ1-5; D is perhaps TRBD1 (5 bases). Looked up from germline, CDR1 is MNHEY and CDR2 is SVGEGT. Between the trimmed V and J ends, which lost 4 bases and 6 bases, there was a span of 13 bases. The CDR3 runs 14 residues.

The chain combines TRBV29-1 with TRBJ2-1, with D uncertain. V was cut by 2 bases and J by 9 bases, with 11 bases left in between. Per germline, CDR1 SQVTM and CDR2 ANQGSEA. The CDR3 is 12 residues long. CDR3 in DNA: TGCAGCGTTGAATATGAGTACGGTGAGCAGTTCTTC. This sequence encodes CSVEYEYGEQFF.